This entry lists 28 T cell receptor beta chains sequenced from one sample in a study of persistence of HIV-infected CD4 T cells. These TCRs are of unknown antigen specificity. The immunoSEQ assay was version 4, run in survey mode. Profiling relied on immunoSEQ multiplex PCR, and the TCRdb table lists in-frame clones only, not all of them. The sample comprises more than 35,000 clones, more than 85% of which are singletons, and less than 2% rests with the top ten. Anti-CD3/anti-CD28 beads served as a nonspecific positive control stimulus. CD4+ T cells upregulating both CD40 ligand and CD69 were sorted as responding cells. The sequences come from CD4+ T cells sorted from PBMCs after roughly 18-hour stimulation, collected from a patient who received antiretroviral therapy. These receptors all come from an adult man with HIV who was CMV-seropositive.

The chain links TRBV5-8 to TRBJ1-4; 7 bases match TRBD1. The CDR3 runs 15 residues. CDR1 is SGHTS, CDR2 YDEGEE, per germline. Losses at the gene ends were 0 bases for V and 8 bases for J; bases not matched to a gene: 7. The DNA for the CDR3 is TGTGCCAGCAGCTTGGGACAGGGAGGGCAAGAAAAACTGTTTTTT. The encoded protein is CASSLGQGGQEKLFF.

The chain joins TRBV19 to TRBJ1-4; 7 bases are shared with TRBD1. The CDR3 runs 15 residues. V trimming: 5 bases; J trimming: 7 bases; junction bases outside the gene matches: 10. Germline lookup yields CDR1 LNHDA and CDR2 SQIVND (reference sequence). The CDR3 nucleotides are TGTGCCAGTAGTCCGGCCGGGACAGCAAGTGAAAAACTGTTTTTT. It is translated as CASSPAGTASEKLFF. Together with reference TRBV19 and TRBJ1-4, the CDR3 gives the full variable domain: DGGITQSPKYLFRKEGQNVTLSCEQNLNHDAMYWYRQDPGQGLRLIYYSQIVNDFQKGDIAEGYSVSREKKESFPLTVTSAQKNPTAFYLCASSPAGTASEKLFFGSGTQLSVL.

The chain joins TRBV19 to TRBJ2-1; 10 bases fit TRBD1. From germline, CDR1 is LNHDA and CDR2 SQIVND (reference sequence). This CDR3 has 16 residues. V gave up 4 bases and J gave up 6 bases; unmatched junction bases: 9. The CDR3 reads CASSTSPWTGGNEQFF. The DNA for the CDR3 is TGTGCCAGTAGTACCAGCCCTTGGACAGGGGGCAATGAGCAGTTCTTC. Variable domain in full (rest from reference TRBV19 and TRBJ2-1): DGGITQSPKYLFRKEGQNVTLSCEQNLNHDAMYWYRQDPGQGLRLIYYSQIVNDFQKGDIAEGYSVSREKKESFPLTVTSAQKNPTAFYLCASSTSPWTGGNEQFFGPGTRLTVL.

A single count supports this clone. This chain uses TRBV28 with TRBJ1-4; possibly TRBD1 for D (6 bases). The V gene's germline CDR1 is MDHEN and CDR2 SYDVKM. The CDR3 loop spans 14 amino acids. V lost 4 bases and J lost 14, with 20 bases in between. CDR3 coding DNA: TGTGCCAGCAGTTCATATAACAGGGAGGTCGAGCTGTTTTTT. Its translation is CASSSYNREVELFF.

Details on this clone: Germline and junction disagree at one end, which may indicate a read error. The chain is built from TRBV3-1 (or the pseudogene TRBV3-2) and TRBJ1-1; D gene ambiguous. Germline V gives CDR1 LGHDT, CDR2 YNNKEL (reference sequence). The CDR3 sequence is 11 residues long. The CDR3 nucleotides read TGTGCCAGCAGCCAATATGAAGAGCTATTTTTT. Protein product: CASSQYEELFF.

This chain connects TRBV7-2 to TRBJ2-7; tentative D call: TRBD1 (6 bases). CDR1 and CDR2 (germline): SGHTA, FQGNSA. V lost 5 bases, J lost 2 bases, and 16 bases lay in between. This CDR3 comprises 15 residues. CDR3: CASSPIRGNTYEQYF. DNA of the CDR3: TGTGCCAGCAGCCCTATCAGGGGAAACACCTACGAGCAGTACTTC.

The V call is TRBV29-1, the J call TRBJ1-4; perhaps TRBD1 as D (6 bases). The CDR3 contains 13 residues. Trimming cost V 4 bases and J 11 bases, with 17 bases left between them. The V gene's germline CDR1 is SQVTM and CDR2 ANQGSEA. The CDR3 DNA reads TGCAGCGTTGTGGGTCCACAGGGAATGAAACTGTTTTTT. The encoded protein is CSVVGPQGMKLFF.

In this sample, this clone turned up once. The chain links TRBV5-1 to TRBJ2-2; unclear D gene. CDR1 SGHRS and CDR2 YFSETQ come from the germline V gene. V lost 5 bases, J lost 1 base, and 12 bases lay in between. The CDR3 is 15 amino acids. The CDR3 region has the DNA TGCGCCAGCAGGGCCCAAATGGGGAACACCGGGGAGCTGTTTTTT. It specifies CASRAQMGNTGELFF. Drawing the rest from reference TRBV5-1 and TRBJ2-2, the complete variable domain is KAGVTQTPRYLIKTRGQQVTLSCSPISGHRSVSWYQQTPGQGLQFLFEYFSETQRNKGNFPGRFSGRQFSNSRSEMNVSTLELGDSALYLCASRAQMGNTGELFFGEGSRLTVL.

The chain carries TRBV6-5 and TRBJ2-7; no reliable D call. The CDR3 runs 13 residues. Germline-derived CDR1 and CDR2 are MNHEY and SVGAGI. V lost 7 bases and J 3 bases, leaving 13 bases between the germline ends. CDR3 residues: CASIAARSYEQYF. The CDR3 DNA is TGTGCCAGCATCGCAGCACGGAGCTACGAGCAGTACTTC.

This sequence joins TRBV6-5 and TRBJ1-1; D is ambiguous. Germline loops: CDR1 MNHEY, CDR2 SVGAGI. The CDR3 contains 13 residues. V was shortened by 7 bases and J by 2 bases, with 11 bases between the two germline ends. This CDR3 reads CASITASNTEAFF. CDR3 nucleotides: TGTGCCAGCATCACAGCTTCTAACACTGAAGCTTTCTTT.

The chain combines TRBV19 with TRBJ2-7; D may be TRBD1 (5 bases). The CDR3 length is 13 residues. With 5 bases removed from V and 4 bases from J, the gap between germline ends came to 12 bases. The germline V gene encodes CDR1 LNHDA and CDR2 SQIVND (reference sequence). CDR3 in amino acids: CASSASRVYEQYF. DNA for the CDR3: TGTGCCAGTAGTGCTTCCAGGGTTTACGAGCAGTACTTC.

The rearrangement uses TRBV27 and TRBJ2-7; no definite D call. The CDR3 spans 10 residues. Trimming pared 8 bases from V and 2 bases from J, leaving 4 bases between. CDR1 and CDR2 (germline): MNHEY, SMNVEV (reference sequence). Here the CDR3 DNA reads TGTGCCAGCGACCCCTACGAGCAGTACTTC. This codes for CASDPYEQYF.

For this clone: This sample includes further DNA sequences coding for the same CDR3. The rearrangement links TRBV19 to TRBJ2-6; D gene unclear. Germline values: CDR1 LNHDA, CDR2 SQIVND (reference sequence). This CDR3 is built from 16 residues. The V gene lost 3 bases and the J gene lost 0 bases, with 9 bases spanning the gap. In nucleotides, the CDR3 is TGTGCCAGTAGTATGCGACTCGACTCTGGGGCCAACGTCCTGACTTTC. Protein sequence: CASSMRLDSGANVLTF.

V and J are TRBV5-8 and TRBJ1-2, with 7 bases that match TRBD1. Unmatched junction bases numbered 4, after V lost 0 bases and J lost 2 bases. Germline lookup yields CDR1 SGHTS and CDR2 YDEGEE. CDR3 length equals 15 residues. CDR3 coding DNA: TGTGCCAGCAGCTTGGTTGGACAGGCGAACTATGGCTACACCTTC. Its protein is CASSLVGQANYGYTF.

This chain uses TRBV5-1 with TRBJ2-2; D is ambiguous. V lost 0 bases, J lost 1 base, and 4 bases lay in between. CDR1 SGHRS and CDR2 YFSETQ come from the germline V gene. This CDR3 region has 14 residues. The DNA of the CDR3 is TGCGCCAGCAGCTTGGGGGTGAACACCGGGGAGCTGTTTTTT. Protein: CASSLGVNTGELFF.

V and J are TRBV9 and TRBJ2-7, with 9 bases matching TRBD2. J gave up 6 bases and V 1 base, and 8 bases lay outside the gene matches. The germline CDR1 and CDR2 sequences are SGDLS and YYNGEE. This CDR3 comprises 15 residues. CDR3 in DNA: TGTGCCAGCAGCGTAAACAGCGGGGGGACCGGCGAGCAGTACTTC. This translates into CASSVNSGGTGEQYF.

CDR3 sequence: CASSLFQGGNNQPQHF. CDR3 DNA sequence: TGTGCCAGCAGTTTATTCCAGGGGGGAAATAATCAGCCCCAGCATTTT. The rearrangement uses TRBV28 and TRBJ1-5; 7 bases are shared with TRBD1. The CDR3 runs to 16 residues. V dropped 1 base and J dropped 4; count of bases not matched to a gene: 7. The V gene's germline CDR1 is MDHEN and CDR2 SYDVKM.

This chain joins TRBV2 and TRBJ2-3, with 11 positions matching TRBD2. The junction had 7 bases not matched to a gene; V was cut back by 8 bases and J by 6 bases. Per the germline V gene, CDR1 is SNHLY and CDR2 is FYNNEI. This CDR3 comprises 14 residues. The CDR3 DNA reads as TGTGCCAGCGTACGACTAGCGGGGACGGATACGCAGTATTTT. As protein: CASVRLAGTDTQYF. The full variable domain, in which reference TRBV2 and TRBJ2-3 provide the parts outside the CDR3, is EPEVTQTPSHQVTQMGQEVILRCVPISNHLYFYWYRQILGQKVEFLVSFYNNEISEKSEIFDDQFSVERPDGSNFTLKIRSTKLEDSAMYFCASVRLAGTDTQYFGPGTRLTVL.

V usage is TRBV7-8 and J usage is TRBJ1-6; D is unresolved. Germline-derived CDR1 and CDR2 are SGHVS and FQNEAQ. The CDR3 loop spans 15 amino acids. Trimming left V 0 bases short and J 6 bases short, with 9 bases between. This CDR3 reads CASSLAGYGNSPLHF. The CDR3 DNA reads TGTGCCAGCAGCTTAGCGGGGTACGGTAATTCACCCCTCCACTTT.

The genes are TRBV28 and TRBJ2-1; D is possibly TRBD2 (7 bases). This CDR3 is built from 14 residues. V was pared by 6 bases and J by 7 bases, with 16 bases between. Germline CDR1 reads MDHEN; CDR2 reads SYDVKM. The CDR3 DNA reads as TGTGCCAGCAGCCGAGGGGGGGGTTGGAATGAGCAGTTCTTC. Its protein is CASSRGGGWNEQFF.

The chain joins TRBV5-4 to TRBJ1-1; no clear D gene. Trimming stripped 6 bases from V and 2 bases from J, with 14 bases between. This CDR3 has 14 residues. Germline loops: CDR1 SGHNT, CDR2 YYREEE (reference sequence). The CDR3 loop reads CASKNSALNTEAFF. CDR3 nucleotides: TGTGCCAGCAAAAATAGTGCGCTTAACACTGAAGCTTTCTTT.

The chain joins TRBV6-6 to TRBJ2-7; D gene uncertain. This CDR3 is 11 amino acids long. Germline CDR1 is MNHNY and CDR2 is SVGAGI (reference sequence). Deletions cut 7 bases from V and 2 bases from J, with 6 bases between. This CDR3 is CASTAAYEQYF. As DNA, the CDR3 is TGTGCCAGCACGGCAGCCTACGAGCAGTACTTC.

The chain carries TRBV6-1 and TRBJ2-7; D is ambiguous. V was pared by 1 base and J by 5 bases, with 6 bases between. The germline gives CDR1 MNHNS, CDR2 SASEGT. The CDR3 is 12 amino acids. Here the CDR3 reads CASSEGLHEQYF. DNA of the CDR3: TGTGCCAGCAGTGAAGGATTACACGAGCAGTACTTC.

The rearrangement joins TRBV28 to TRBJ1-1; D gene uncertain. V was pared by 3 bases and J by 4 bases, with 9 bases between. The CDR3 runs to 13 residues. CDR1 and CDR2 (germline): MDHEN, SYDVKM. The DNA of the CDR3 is TGTGCCAGCAGTTTTCCCGGTGGCACTGAAGCTTTCTTT. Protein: CASSFPGGTEAFF. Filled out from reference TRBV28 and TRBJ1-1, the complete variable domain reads DVKVTQSSRYLVKRTGEKVFLECVQDMDHENMFWYRQDPGLGLRLIYFSYDVKMKEKGDIPEGYSVSREKKERFSLILESASTNQTSMYLCASSFPGGTEAFFGQGTRLTVV.

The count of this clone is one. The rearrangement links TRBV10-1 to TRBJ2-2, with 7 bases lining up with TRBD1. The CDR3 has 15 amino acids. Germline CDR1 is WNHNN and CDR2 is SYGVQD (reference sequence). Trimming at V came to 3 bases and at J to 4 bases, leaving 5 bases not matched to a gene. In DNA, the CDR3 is TGCGCCAGCAGTGATAACAGGGGATCCACCGGGGAGCTGTTTTTT. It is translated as CASSDNRGSTGELFF.

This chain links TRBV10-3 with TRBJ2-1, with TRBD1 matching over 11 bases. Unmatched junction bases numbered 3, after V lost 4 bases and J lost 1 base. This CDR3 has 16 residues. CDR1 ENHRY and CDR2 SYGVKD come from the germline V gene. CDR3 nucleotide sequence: TGTGCCATCAGTGGGACAGGGGGCATATCCTACAATGAGCAGTTCTTC. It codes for CAISGTGGISYNEQFF.

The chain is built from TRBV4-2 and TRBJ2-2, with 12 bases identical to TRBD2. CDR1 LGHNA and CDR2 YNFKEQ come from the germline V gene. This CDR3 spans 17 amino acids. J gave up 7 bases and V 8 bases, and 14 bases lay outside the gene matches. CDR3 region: CASLPSASGGAYGELFF. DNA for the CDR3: TGTGCCAGCCTTCCAAGTGCTAGCGGGGGGGCCTACGGGGAGCTGTTTTTT.

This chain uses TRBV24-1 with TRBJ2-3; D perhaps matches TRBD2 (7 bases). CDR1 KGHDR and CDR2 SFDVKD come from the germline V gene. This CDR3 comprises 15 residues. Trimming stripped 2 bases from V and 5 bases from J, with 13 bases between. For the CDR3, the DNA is TGTGCCACCAGTGATTATCCGGGGGGCCGAGATACGCAGTATTTT. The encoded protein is CATSDYPGGRDTQYF.